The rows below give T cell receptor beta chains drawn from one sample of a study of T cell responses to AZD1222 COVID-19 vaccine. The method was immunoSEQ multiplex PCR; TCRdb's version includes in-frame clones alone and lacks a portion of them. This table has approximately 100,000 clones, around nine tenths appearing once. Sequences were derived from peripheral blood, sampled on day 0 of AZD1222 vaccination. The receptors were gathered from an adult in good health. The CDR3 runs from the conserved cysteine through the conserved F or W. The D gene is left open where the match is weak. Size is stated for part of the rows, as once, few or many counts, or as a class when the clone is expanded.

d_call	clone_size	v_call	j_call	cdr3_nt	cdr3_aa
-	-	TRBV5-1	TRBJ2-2	TGCGCCAGCAGCCCACAGGACGGACCGAACACCGGGGAGCTGTTTTTT	CASSPQDGPNTGELFF
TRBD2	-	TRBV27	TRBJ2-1	TGTGCCAGCAGTTCGGGCGGGAGGGTTGTTTTCGACAATGAGCAGTTCTTC	CASSSGGRVVFDNEQFF
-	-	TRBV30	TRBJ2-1	TGTGCCTGGGCAACCCCGGGGAGTACACAGTTCTTC	CAWATPGSTQFF
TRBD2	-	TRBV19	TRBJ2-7	TGTGCCAGTAGTCTTAGCGGGGCGACCTACGAGCAGTACTTC	CASSLSGATYEQYF
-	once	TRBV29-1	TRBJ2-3	TGCAGCGTTGAAAGCTCTGCCGCGGATACGCAGTATTTT	CSVESSAADTQYF
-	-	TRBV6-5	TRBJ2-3	TGTGCCAGCAGTTACTCCGGGGGTCGGACAGATACGCAGTATTTT	CASSYSGGRTDTQYF
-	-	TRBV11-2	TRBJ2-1	TGTGCCAGCAGCTTAATTAACGGGATCGGGTCCAATGAGCAGTTCTTC	CASSLINGIGSNEQFF
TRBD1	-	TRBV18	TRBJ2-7	TGTGCCAGCTCACCTCCGGGACAGGGGGTATCCGAGCAGTACTTC	CASSPPGQGVSEQYF
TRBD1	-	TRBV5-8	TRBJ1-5	TGTGCCAGCAGTATCCCCCCGGGACAGTCCAATCAGCCCCAGCATTTT	CASSIPPGQSNQPQHF
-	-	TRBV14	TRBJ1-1	TGTGCCAGCAGCCAAGATCCGGGAAACACTGAAGCTTTCTTT	CASSQDPGNTEAFF
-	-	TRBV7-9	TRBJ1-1	TGTGCCAGCAGCAGGCCCCCCGAAATGGGTGAAGCTTTCTTT	CASSRPPEMGEAFF
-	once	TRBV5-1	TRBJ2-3	TGCGCCAGCAGCCCACTTGGGAGCGGTAGCACAGATACGCAGTATTTT	CASSPLGSGSTDTQYF
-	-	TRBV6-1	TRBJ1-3	TGTGCCAGCAGTGAAGTAGGGCTACCCATATATTTT	CASSEVGLPIYF
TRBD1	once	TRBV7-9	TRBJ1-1	TGTGCCAGCAGCCCCCGGACAGGGAGAGCTTTCTTT	CASSPRTGRAFF
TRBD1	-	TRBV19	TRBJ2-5	TGTGCCAGTAGTACCCAGGACAGGGGCCCAGAGACCCAGTACTTC	CASSTQDRGPETQYF
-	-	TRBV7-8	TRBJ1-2	TGTGCCAGCAGCCGAGGGCGTGTAGGGGACTATGGCTACACCTTC	CASSRGRVGDYGYTF
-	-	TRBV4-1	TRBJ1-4	TGCGCCAGCAGCCTTGGGAGACAGCTTAATGAAAAACTGTTTTTT	CASSLGRQLNEKLFF
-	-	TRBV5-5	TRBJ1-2	TGTGCCAGCACTACAGAACCGGGATTCTATGGCTACACCTTC	CASTTEPGFYGYTF
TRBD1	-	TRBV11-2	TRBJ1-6	TGTGCCAGCAGCCCAGGGGGGACAGGGGTTTCACCCCTCCACTTT	CASSPGGTGVSPLHF
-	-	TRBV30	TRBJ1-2	TGTGCCTGTTCACCGGCGGTTGGCTACACCTTC	CACSPAVGYTF
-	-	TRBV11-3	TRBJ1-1	TGTGCCAGTTCCAGAGTGAACACTGAAGCTTTCTTT	CASSRVNTEAFF
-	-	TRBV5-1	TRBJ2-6	TGCGCCAGCAGCTCAGAGGGACCCACTGGGGCCAACGTCCTGACTTTC	CASSSEGPTGANVLTF
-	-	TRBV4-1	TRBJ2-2	TGCGCCAGCAGCCAAGAGGGGGGAACCGGGGAGCTGTTTTTT	CASSQEGGTGELFF
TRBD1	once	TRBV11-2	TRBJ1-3	TGTGCCAGCAGCCCCCGGGGGACAGGGGGAATCTCTGGAAACACCATATATTTT	CASSPRGTGGISGNTIYF
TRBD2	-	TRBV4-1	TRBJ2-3	TGCGCCAGCAGCCATCAGAGCGGGAGTGCAGATACGCAGTATTTT	CASSHQSGSADTQYF
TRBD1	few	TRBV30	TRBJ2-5	TGTGCCTGGAGTGTACGTGGGACAGGGTTTTGGAAGACCCAGTACTTC	CAWSVRGTGFWKTQYF
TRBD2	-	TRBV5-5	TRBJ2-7	TGTGCCAGCAGCTTGGGGACTAGCGGCCTCTACGAGCAGTACTTC	CASSLGTSGLYEQYF
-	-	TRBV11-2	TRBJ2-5	TGTGCCAGCAGCCCCAGTTTTGAAGAGACCCAGTACTTC	CASSPSFEETQYF
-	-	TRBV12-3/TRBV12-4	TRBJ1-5	TGTGCCAGCAGTCGAGACAGCAATCAGCCCCAGCATTTT	CASSRDSNQPQHF
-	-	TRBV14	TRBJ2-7	TGTGCCAGCAGCCAAGACGGTGACTACGAGCAGTACTTC	CASSQDGDYEQYF
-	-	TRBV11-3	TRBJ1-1	TGTGCCAGCAGCTTAGATCCGCCAGGAACTGAAGCTTTCTTT	CASSLDPPGTEAFF
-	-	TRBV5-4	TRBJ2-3	TGTGCCAGCAGTTGGGCCACGTGGTATACAGATACGCAGTATTTT	CASSWATWYTDTQYF
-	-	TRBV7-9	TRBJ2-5	TGTGCCACCGTGGTTGGGCGGTTTGAGACCCAGTACTTC	CATVVGRFETQYF
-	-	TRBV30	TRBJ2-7	TGTGCCTGGAGCCCTCAAACCTACGAGCAGTACTTC	CAWSPQTYEQYF
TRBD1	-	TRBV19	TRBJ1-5	TGTGCCAGCCACCGGAACCACAGGGGGAACAATCAGCCCCAGCATTTT	CASHRNHRGNNQPQHF
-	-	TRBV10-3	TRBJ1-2	TGTGCCATCAGTGAGTCTGGAGGGGCGGCCTATGGCTACACCTTC	CAISESGGAAYGYTF
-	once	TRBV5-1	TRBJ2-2	TGCGCCAGCAGCTTACTGGGGGGCAGCACCGGGGAGCTGTTTTTT	CASSLLGGSTGELFF
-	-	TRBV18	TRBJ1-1	TGTGCCAGCTCACCGTGGGGGGCCCCTGAAGCTTTCTTT	CASSPWGAPEAFF
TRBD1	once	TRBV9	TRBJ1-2	TGTGCCAGCAGTCACAGGGGAGACTATGGCTACACCTTC	CASSHRGDYGYTF
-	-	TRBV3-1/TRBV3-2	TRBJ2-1	TGTGCCAGCAGCCAAGGATCTGCGGGGCAACGCTACAATGAGCAGTTCTTC	CASSQGSAGQRYNEQFF
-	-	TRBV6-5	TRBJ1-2	TGTGCCAGCAGTTTCGACAGTAACTATGGCTACACCTTC	CASSFDSNYGYTF
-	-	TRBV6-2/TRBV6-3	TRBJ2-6	TGTGCCAGCAGCTTTACCACTGGGGCCAACGTCCTGACTTTC	CASSFTTGANVLTF
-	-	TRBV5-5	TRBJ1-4	TGTGCCAGCAGCTTGACAGGGAATGAAAAACTGTTTTTT	CASSLTGNEKLFF
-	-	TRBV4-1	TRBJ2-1	TGCGCCAGCAGCCTCGAGGGGGTCTCCTACAATGAGCAGTTCTTC	CASSLEGVSYNEQFF
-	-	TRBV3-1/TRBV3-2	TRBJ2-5	TGTGCCAGCAGCCAAAACACCCGAACGGCCGAGACCCAGTACTTC	CASSQNTRTAETQYF
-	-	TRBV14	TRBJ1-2	TGTGCCAGCAGCCAGGGCGACTATGGCTACACCTTC	CASSQGDYGYTF
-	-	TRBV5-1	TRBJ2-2	TGCGCCAGCAACGTAGCCGGGGCGAACACCGGGGAGCTGTTTTTT	CASNVAGANTGELFF
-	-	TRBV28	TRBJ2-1	TGTGCCAGCTCGATAAGGGGATTGTCTTGGAATGAGCAGTTCTTC	CASSIRGLSWNEQFF
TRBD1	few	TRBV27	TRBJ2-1	TGTGCCAGCAGTTTAACCGGGACAGTATACAATGAGCAGTTCTTC	CASSLTGTVYNEQFF
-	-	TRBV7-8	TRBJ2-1	TGTGCCAGCAGCTTAGCGGGACTCCTAAGCTCCTACAATGAGCAGTTCTTC	CASSLAGLLSSYNEQFF
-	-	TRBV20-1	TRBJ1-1	TGCAGTGCTAGTTGGTTAGAGAACACTGAAGCTTTCTTT	CSASWLENTEAFF
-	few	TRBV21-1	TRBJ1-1	TGTGCCAGCAGCGGTGGGGGGACACCAAAGAACACTGAAGCTTTCTTT	CASSGGGTPKNTEAFF
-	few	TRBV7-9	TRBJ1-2	TGTGCCAGCAGCGTACAGGAACTTGGCTACACCTTC	CASSVQELGYTF
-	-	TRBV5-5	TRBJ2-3	TGTGCCAGCAGCCCCCGGGGTCGGGGGTCTAGCACAGATACGCAGTATTTT	CASSPRGRGSSTDTQYF
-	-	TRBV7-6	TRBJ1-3	TGTGCCAGCAGCCACGGGAGCTACTCTGGAAACACCATATATTTT	CASSHGSYSGNTIYF
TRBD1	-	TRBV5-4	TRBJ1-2	TGTGCCAGCAGCTACGGACAGGGGGCGGTCTATGGCTACACCTTC	CASSYGQGAVYGYTF